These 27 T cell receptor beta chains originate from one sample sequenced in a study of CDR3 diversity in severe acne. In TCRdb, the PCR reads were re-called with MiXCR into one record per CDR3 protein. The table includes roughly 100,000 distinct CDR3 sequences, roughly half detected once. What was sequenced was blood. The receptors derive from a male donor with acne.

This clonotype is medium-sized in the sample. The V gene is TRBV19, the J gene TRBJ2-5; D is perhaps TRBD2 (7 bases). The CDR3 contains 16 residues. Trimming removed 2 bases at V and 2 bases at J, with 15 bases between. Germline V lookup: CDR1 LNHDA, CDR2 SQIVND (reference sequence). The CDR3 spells CASSITRGGGQETQYF. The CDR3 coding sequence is TGTGCCAGTAGTATAACTAGGGGAGGGGGACAAGAGACCCAGTACTTC.

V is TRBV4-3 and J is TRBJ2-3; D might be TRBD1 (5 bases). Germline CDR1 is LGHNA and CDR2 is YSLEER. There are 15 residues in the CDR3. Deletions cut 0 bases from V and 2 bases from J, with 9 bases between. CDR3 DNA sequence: TGCGCCAGCAGCCAAGAACAGGTTTCCACAGATACGCAGTATTTT. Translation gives CASSQEQVSTDTQYF.

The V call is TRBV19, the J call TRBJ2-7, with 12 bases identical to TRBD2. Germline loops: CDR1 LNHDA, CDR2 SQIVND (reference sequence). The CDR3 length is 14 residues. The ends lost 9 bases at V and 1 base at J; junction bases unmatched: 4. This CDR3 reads CASAGTSGSYEQYF. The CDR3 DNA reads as TGTGCCAGCGCCGGGACTAGCGGGTCCTACGAGCAGTACTTC.

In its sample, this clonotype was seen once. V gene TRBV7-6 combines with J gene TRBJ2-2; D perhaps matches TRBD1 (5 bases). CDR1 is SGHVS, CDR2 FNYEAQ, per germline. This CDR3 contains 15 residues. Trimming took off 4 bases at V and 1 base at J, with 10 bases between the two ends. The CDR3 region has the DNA TGTGCCAGCAGCTCGTGGGGCGAGAACACCGGGGAGCTGTTTTTT. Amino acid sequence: CASSSWGENTGELFF.

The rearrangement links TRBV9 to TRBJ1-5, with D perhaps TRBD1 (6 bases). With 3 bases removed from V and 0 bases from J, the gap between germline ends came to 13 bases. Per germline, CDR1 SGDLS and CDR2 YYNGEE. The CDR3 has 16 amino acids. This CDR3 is CASSADSGYSNQPQHF. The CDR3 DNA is TGTGCCAGCAGCGCGGACAGCGGCTATAGCAATCAGCCCCAGCATTTT.

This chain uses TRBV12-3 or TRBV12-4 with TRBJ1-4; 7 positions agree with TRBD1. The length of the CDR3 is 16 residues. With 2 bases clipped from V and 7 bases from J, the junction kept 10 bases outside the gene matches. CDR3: CASSLWNDRDSEKLFF. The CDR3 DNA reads TGTGCCAGCAGTTTATGGAATGACCGGGACAGTGAAAAACTGTTTTTT.

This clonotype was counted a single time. The CDR3 region is CASSVEGLAGVTDTQYF. In DNA form, the CDR3 reads TGCGCCAGCAGCGTTGAGGGACTAGCGGGAGTTACAGATACGCAGTATTTT. The chain employs TRBV5-1 and TRBJ2-3; 14 bases fit TRBD2. The length of the CDR3 is 17 residues. The germline V gene has CDR1 SGHRS and CDR2 YFSETQ. Unmatched junction bases numbered 7, after V lost 4 bases and J lost 3 bases. The complete variable domain, with remaining parts taken from reference TRBV5-1 and TRBJ2-3, reads KAGVTQTPRYLIKTRGQQVTLSCSPISGHRSVSWYQQTPGQGLQFLFEYFSETQRNKGNFPGRFSGRQFSNSRSEMNVSTLELGDSALYLCASSVEGLAGVTDTQYFGPGTRLTVL.

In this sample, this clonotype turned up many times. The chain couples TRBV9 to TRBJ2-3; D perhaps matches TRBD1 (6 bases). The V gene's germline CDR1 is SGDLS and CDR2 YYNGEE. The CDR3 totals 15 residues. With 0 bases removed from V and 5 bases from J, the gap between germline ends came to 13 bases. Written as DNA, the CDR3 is TGTGCCAGCAGCGTAGTTTGGGGGCCGTTAGATACGCAGTATTTT. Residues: CASSVVWGPLDTQYF.

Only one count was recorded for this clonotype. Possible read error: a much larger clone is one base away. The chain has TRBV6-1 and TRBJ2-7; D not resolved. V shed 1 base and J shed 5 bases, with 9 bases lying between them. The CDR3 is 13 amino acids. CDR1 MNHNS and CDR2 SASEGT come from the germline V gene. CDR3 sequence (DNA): TGTGCCAGCAGTGAAGTAGACTTCCACGAGCAGTACTTC. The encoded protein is CASSEVDFHEQYF.

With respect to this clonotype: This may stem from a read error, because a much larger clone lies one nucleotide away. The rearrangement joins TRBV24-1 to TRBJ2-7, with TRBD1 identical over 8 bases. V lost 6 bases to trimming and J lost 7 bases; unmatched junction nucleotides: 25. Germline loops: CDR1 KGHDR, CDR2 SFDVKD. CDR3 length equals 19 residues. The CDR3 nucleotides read TGTGCCACCAGTAGACAGGGGACCCGCCAGGGAAGCTCCTACAATGAGCAGTACTTC. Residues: CATSRQGTRQGSSYNEQYF.

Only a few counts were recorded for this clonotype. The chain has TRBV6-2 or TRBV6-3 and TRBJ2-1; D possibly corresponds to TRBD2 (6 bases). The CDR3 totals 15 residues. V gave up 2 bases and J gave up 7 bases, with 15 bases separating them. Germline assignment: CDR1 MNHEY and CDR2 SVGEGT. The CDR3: CASSYGSGGGNEQFF. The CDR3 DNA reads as TGTGCCAGCAGTTACGGGTCAGGTGGAGGGAATGAGCAGTTCTTC.

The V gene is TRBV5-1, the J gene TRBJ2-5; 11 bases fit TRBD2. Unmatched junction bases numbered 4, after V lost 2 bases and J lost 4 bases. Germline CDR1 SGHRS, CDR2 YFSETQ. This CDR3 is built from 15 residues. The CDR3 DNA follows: TGCGCCAGCAGCTTTCTAGCGGGAGGTGGAGAGACCCAGTACTTC. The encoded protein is CASSFLAGGGETQYF.

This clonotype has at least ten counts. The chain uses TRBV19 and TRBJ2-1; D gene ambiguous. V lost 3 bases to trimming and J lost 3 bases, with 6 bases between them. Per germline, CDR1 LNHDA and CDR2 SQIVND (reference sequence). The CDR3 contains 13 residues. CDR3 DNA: TGTGCCAGTAGTATGGTCAGCTACAATGAGCAGTTCTTC. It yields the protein CASSMVSYNEQFF.

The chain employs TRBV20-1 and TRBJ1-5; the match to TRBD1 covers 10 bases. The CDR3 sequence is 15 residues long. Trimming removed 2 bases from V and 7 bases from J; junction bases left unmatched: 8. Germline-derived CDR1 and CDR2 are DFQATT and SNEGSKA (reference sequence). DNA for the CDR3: TGCAGTGCTAGATCGGACAGGGGGTTTGGACAGCCCCAGCATTTT. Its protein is CSARSDRGFGQPQHF.

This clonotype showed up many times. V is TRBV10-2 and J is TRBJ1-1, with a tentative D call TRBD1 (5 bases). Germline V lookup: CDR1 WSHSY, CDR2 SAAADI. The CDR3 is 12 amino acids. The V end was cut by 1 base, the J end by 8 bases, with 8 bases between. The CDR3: CASSEWGLEAFF. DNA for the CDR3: TGCGCCAGCAGTGAGTGGGGCTTAGAAGCTTTCTTT.

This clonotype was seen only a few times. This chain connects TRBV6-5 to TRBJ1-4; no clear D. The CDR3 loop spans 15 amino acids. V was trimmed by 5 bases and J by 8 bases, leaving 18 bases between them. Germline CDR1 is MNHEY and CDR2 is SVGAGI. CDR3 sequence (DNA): TGTGCCAGCAGTCCTCAGGAGGGATCGGTCGAAAAACTGTTTTTT. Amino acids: CASSPQEGSVEKLFF.

The CDR3 reads CASSPPGLAGANEQFF. The CDR3 DNA is TGTGCCAGCAGCCCCCCAGGACTAGCGGGAGCCAACGAGCAGTTCTTC. The chain has TRBV5-8 and TRBJ2-1, with 13 bases that match TRBD2. The CDR3 loop spans 16 amino acids. Germline V gene sequence: CDR1 SGHTS, CDR2 YDEGEE. Trimming removed 4 bases from V and 10 bases from J; junction bases left unmatched: 11.

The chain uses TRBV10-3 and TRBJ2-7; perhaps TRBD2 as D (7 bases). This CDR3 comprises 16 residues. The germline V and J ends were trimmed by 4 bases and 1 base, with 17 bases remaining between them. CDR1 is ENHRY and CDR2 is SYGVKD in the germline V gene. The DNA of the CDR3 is TGTGCCATCAGTGGGATGAAAGGGGGGGCATCCTACGAGCAGTACTTC. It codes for CAISGMKGGASYEQYF.

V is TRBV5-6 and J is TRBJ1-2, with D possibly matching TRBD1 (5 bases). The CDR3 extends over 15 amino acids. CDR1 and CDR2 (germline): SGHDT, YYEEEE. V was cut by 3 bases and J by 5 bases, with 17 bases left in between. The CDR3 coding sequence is TGTGCCAGCAGCTCTTGGGGGTTAACGGGGTATGGCTACACCTTC. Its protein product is CASSSWGLTGYGYTF. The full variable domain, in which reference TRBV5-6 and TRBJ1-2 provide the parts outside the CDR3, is DAGVTQSPTHLIKTRGQQVTLRCSPKSGHDTVSWYQQALGQGPQFIFQYYEEEERQRGNFPDRFSGHQFPNYSSELNVNALLLGDSALYLCASSSWGLTGYGYTFGSGTRLTVV.

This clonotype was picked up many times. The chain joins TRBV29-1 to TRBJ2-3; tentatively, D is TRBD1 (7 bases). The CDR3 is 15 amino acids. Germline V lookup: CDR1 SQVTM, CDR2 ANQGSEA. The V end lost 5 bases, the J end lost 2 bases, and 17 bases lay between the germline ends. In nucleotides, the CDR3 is TGCAGCGTTACGCGGGGACAGATTTTCACAGATACGCAGTATTTT. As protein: CSVTRGQIFTDTQYF.

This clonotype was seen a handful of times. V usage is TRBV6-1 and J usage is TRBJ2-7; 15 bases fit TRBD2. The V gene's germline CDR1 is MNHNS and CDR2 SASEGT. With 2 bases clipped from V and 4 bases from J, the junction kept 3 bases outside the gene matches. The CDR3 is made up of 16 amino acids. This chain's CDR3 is CASSEIGLAGGYEQYF. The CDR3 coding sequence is TGTGCCAGCAGTGAAATCGGACTAGCGGGAGGGTACGAGCAGTACTTC.

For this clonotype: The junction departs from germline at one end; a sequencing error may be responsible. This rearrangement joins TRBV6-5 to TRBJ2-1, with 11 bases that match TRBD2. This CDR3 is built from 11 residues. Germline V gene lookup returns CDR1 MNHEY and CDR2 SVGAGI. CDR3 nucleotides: TGTGCCAGCAGTTCGGGACTAGCGGAGGTCTTC. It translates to CASSSGLAEVF.

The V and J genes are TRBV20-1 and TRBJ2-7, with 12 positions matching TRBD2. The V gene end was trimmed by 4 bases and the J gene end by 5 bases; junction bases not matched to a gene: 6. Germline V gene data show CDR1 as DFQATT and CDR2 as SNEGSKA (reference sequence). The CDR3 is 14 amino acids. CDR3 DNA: TGCAGTGCTACGACTAGCGGGAGCTGGAACGAGCAGTACTTC. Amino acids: CSATTSGSWNEQYF.

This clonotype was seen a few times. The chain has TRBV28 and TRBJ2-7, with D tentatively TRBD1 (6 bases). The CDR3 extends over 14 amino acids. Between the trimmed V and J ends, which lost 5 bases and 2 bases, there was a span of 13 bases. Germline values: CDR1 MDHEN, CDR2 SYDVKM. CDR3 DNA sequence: TGTGCCAGCAGTCTCTTAAGGGACACCTACGAGCAGTACTTC. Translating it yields CASSLLRDTYEQYF. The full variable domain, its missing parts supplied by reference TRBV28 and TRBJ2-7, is DVKVTQSSRYLVKRTGEKVFLECVQDMDHENMFWYRQDPGLGLRLIYFSYDVKMKEKGDIPEGYSVSREKKERFSLILESASTNQTSMYLCASSLLRDTYEQYFGPGTRLTVT.

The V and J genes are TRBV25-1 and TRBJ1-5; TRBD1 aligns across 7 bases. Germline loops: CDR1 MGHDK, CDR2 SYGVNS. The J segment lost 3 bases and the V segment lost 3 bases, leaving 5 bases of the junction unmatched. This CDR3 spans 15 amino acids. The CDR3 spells CASSDRDSPNQPQHF. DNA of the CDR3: TGTGCCAGCAGTGATCGGGACAGCCCCAATCAGCCCCAGCATTTT.

CDR3 sequence: CASSYSPDQPQHF. The CDR3 nucleotides read TGTGCCAGCAGTTACTCGCCCGATCAGCCCCAGCATTTT. The chain couples TRBV2 to TRBJ1-5; unclear D gene. Germline CDR1 SNHLY, CDR2 FYNNEI. This CDR3 is built from 13 residues. Trimming removed 5 bases from V and 5 bases from J, with 10 bases in between.

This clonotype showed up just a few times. The CDR3 DNA is TGCAGCGTTGAAGACCGGGACAGTCTTAAGTCTGGGGCCAACGTCCTGACTTTC. Translation: CSVEDRDSLKSGANVLTF. The V gene is TRBV29-1, the J gene TRBJ2-6; TRBD1 aligns across 7 bases. J lost 1 base, V lost 0 bases, and 9 bases had no gene match. The length of the CDR3 is 18 residues. CDR1 and CDR2 (germline): SQVTM, ANQGSEA.